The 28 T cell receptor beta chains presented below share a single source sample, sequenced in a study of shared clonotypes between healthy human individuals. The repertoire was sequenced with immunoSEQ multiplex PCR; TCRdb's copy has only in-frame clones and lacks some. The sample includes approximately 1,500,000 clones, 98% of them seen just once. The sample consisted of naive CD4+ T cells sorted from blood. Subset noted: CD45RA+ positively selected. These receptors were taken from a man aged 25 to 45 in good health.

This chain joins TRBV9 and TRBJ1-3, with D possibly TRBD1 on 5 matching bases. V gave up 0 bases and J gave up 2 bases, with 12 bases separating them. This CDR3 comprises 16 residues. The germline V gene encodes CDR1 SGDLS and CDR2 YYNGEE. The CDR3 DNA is TGTGCCAGCAGCGTAGGGGGCAGAGGAACTGGAAACACCATATATTTT. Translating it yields CASSVGGRGTGNTIYF. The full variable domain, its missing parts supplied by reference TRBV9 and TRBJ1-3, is DSGVTQTPKHLITATGQRVTLRCSPRSGDLSVYWYQQSLDQGLQFLIQYYNGEERAKGNILERFSAQQFPDLHSELNLSSLELGDSALYFCASSVGGRGTGNTIYFGEGSWLTVV.

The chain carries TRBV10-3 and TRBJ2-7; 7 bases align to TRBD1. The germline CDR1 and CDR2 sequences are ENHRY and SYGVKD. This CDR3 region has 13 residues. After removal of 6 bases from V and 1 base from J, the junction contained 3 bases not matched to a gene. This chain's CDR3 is CAIRGQESYEQYF. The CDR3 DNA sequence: TGTGCCATCAGAGGACAGGAATCCTACGAGCAGTACTTC.

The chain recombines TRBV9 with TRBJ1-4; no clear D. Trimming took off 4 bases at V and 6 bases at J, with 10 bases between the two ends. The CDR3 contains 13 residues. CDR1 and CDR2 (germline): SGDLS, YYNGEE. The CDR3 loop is CASSPSYYEKLFF. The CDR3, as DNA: TGTGCCAGCAGCCCGAGTTACTATGAAAAACTGTTTTTT.

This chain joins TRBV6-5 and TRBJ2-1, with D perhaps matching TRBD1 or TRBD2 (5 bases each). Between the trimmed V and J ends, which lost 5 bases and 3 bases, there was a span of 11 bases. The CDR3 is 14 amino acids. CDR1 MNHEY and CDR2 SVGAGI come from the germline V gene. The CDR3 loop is CASSHRDGYNEQFF. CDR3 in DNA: TGTGCCAGCAGTCACCGGGACGGCTACAATGAGCAGTTCTTC.

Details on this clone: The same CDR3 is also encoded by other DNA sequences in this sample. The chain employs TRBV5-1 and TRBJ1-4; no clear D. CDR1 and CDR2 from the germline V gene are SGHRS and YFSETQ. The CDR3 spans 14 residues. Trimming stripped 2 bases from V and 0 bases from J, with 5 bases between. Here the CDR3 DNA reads TGCGCCAGCAGCTTAAGTGCAACTAATGAAAAACTGTTTTTT. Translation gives CASSLSATNEKLFF. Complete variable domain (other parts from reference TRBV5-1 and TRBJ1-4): KAGVTQTPRYLIKTRGQQVTLSCSPISGHRSVSWYQQTPGQGLQFLFEYFSETQRNKGNFPGRFSGRQFSNSRSEMNVSTLELGDSALYLCASSLSATNEKLFFGSGTQLSVL.

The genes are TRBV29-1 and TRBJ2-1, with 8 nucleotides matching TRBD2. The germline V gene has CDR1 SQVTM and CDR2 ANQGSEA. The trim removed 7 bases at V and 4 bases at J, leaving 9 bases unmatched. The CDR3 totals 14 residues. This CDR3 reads CSAARAGGYNEQFF. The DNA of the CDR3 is TGCAGCGCAGCCAGGGCGGGGGGTTACAATGAGCAGTTCTTC.

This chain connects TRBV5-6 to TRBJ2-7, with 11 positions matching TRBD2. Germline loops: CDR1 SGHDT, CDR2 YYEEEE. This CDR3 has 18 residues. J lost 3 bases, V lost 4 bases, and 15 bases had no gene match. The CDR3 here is CASSDSTGTSGVVYEQYF. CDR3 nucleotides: TGTGCCAGCAGCGACAGTACGGGGACTAGCGGAGTGGTCTACGAGCAGTACTTC.

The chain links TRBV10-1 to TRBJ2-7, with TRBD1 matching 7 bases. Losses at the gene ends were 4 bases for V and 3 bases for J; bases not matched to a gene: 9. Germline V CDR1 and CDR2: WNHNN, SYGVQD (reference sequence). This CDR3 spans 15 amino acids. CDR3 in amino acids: CASSGYTRQGYEQYF. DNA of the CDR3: TGCGCCAGCAGTGGGTATACGAGACAGGGCTACGAGCAGTACTTC.

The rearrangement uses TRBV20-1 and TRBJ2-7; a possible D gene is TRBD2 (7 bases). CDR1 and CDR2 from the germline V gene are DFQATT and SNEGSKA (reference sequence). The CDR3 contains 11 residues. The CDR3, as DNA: TGCCGAGGGGGGGAGAAAATCGAGCAGTACTTC. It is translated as CRGGEKIEQYF.

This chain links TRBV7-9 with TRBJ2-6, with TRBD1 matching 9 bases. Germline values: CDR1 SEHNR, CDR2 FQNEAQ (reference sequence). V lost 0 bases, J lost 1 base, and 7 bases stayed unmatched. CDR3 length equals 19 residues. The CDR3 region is CASSLALQGAPSGANVLTF. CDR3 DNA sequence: TGTGCCAGCAGCTTAGCGCTACAGGGGGCCCCTTCTGGGGCCAACGTCCTGACTTTC. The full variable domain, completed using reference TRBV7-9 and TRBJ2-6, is DTGVSQNPRHKITKRGQNVTFRCDPISEHNRLYWYRQTLGQGPEFLTYFQNEAQLEKSRLLSDRFSAERPKGSFSTLEIQRTEQGDSAMYLCASSLALQGAPSGANVLTFGAGSRLTVL.

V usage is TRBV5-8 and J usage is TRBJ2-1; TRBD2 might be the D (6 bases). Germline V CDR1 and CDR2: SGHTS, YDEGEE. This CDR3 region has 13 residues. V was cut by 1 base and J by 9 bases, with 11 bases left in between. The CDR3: CASSLILGGEQFF. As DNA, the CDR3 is TGTGCCAGCAGCTTGATCCTCGGGGGTGAGCAGTTCTTC.

CDR3 region: CASSMTDEAFF. As DNA, the CDR3 is TGTGCCAGCAGTATGACAGATGAAGCTTTCTTT. V is TRBV6-6 and J is TRBJ1-1, with D possibly matching TRBD1 (5 bases). Germline lookup yields CDR1 MNHNY and CDR2 SVGAGI (reference sequence). The CDR3 is made up of 11 amino acids. V lost 5 bases to trimming and J lost 7 bases, with 8 bases between them.

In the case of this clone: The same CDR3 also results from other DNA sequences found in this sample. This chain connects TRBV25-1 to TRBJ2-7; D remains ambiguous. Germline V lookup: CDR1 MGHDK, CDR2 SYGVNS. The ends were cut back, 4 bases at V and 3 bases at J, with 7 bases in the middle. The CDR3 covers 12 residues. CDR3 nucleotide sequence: TGTGCCAGCAGTGGGGGTGTCTACGAGCAGTACTTC. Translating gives CASSGGVYEQYF.

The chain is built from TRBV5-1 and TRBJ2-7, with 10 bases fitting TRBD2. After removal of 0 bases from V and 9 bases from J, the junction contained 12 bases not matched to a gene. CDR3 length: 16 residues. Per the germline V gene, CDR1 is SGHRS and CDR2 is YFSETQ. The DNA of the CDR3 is TGCGCCAGCAGCTTGGGGACTAGCGGATTCCAATCGTTGCAGTACTTC. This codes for CASSLGTSGFQSLQYF.

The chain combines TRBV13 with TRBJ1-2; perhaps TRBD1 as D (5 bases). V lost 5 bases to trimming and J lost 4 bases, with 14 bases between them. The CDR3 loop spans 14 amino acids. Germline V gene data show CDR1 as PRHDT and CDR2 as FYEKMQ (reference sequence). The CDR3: CASSRQRTTYGYTF. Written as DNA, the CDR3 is TGTGCCAGCAGCCGACAGAGAACCACCTATGGCTACACCTTC.

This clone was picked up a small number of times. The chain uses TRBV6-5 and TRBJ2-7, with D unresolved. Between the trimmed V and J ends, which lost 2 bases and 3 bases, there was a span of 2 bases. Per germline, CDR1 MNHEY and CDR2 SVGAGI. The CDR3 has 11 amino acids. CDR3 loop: CASSYDYEQYF. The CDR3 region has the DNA TGTGCCAGCAGTTACGACTACGAGCAGTACTTC.

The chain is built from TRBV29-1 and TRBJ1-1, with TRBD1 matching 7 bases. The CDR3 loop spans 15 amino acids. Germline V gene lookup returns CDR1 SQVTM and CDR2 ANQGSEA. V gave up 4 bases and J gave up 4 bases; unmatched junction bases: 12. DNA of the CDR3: TGCAGCGTTGCGTATATGGACAGGTGGGGCACTGAAGCTTTCTTT. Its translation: CSVAYMDRWGTEAFF. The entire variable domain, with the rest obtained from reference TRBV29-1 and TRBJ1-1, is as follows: SAVISQKPSRDICQRGTSLTIQCQVDSQVTMMFWYRQQPGQSLTLIATANQGSEATYESGFVIDKFPISRPNLTFSTLTVSNMSPEDSSIYLCSVAYMDRWGTEAFFGQGTRLTVV.

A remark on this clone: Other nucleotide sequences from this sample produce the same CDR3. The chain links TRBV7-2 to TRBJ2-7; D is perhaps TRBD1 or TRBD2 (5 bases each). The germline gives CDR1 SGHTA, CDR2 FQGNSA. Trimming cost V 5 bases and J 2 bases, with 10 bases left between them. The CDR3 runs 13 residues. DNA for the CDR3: TGTGCCAGCAGCCCTAGGGGACCCTACGAGCAGTACTTC. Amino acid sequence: CASSPRGPYEQYF. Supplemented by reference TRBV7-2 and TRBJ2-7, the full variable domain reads GAGVSQSPSNKVTEKGKDVELRCDPISGHTALYWYRQSLGQGLEFLIYFQGNSAPDKSGLPSDRFSAERTGGSVSTLTIQRTQQEDSAVYLCASSPRGPYEQYFGPGTRLTVT.

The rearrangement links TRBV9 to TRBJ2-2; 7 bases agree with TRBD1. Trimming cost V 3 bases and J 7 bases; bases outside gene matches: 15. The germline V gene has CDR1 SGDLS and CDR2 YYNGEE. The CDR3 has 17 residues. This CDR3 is CASSGFTGASKGGELFF. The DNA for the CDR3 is TGTGCCAGCAGCGGATTTACAGGGGCTTCCAAGGGCGGGGAGCTGTTTTTT.

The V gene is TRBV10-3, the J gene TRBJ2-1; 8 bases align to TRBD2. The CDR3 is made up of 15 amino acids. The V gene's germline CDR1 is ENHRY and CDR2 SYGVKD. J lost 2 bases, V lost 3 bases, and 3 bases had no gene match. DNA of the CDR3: TGTGCCATCAGTGATGGCGGGGGGACCTACAATGAGCAGTTCTTC. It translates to CAISDGGGTYNEQFF.

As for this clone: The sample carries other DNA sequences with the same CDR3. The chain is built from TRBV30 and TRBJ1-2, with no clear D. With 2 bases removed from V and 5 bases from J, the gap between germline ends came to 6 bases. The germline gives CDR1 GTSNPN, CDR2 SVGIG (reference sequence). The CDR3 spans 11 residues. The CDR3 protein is CAWSRGYGYTF. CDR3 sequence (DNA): TGTGCCTGGAGTCGTGGGTATGGCTACACCTTC.

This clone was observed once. The DNA of the CDR3 is TGTGCCAGCAGTCGCAGTTTCTACGAGCAGTACTTC. Protein: CASSRSFYEQYF. The chain combines TRBV28 with TRBJ2-7; D call uncertain. Germline V gives CDR1 MDHEN, CDR2 SYDVKM. Trimming took off 5 bases at V and 3 bases at J, with 8 bases between the two ends. This CDR3 region has 12 residues.

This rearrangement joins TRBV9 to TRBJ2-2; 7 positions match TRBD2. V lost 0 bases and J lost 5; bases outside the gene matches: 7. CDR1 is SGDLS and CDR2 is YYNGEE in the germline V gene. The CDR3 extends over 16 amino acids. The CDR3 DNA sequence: TGTGCCAGCAGCGTAGGATTGCTAGCGGTTACCGGGGAGCTGTTTTTT. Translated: CASSVGLLAVTGELFF. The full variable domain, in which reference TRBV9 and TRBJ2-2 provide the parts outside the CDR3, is DSGVTQTPKHLITATGQRVTLRCSPRSGDLSVYWYQQSLDQGLQFLIQYYNGEERAKGNILERFSAQQFPDLHSELNLSSLELGDSALYFCASSVGLLAVTGELFFGEGSRLTVL.

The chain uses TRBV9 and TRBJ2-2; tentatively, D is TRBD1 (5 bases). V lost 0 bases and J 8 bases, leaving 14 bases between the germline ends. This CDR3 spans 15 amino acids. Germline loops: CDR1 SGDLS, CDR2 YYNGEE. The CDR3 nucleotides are TGTGCCAGCAGCGTAGATTCCAGGGTTAAGGGGGAGCTGTTTTTT. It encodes CASSVDSRVKGELFF.

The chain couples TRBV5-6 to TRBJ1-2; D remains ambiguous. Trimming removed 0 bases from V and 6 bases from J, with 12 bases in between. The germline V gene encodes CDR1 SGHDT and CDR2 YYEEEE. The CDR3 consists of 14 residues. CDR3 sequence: CASSLGPGGDGYTF. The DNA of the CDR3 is TGTGCCAGCAGCTTGGGGCCGGGAGGTGATGGCTACACCTTC.

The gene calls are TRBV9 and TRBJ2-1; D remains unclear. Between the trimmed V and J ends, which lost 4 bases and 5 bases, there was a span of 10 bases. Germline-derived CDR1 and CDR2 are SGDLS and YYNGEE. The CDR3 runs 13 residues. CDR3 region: CASSIRVDNEQFF. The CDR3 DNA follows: TGTGCCAGCAGCATTAGGGTCGACAATGAGCAGTTCTTC.

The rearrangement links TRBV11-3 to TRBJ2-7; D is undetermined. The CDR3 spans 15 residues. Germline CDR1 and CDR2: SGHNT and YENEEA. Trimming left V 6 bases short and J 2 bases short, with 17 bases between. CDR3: CASSPGPLRTYEQYF. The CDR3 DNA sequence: TGTGCCAGCAGTCCTGGACCTCTCCGGACCTACGAGCAGTACTTC.

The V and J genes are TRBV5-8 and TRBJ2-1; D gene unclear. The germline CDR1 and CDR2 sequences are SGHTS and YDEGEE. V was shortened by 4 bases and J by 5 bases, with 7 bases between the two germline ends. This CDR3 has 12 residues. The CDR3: CASSHPNNEQFF. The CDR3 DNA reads TGTGCCAGCAGCCACCCCAACAATGAGCAGTTCTTC.